This TCR beta chain is drawn from a study of neoadjuvant nivolumab and ipilimumab in lung cancer (dated by TCRdb to 2018 to 2020). At the level of the whole study: In the NEOSTAR trial, nivolumab was administered intravenously at 3 mg/kg on days 1, 15 and 29, and the combination arm also received ipilimumab 1 mg/kg on day 1 only. The major pathologic response (MPR) rate in the intention-to-treat population in each study arm was designated as the primary trial endpoint. In the trial, around 42 patients with operable NSCLC were treated, of whom around 23 were randomized to nivolumab monotherapy and roughly 21 to nivolumab plus ipilimumab. The study compared TCR repertoires in pretherapy (baseline) peripheral blood with TCR repertoires in tumors resected at surgery following neoadjuvant immune checkpoint blockade. Matched pretherapy and resected tumor pairs were analyzed for seven patients: four treated with nivolumab and three with nivolumab plus ipilimumab. Overall results and qualifications from the work: From pretherapy to surgery, tumor T-cell richness and clonality went up in three of three dual-therapy tumors, versus only two of four nivolumab-treated tumors. TCR richness and clonality were greater in resected tumors than in tumor-adjacent uninvolved lung, and increases were seen in more dual-therapy-treated tumors. A positive correlation was observed between pretherapy blood TCR richness and richness in tumors resected after neoadjuvant therapy (Spearman R ≈ 0.8). There was no significant correlation between TCR clonality and pathologic tumor regression, and just a single major-pathologic-response sample was available for the clonality-regression analysis. A small number of samples was subjected to TCR sequencing.

This specimen's time point label, interpreted: pretherapy, before neoadjuvant immune checkpoint inhibitors. Samples came from the phase 2 randomized NEOSTAR trial, which tested neoadjuvant nivolumab or nivolumab plus ipilimumab followed by surgery in operable NSCLC. In regard to this clone: What this receptor recognizes is not known. Base qualities are not recorded, but no much larger clone differs from it by a single base.

The method was the immunoSEQ multiplex PCR assay. Concerning the study's data processing: Repertoires were summarized in terms of richness and clonality, and significantly expanded and contracted clones between pre- and post-therapy samples were identified. Not all clones reach the TCRdb copy of this immuneACCESS table, which keeps in-frame sequences only. Checked studies attribute under half of the gap to unresolved V genes and leave the rest unexplained. The V and J calls and clone size come from that table; D and trimming were worked out from the DNA. The sample table contains 40,000 to 60,000 clones; only one count was recorded for around nine tenths of them. The ten top clones hold over 3.5% of the sample. The input for sequencing was blood, taken before neoadjuvant nivolumab, alone or with ipilimumab. The receptor was derived from an adult with non-small cell lung cancer. Some clones in this sample may be carry-over from other donors' samples.

The base sequence is TGTGCCAGCAGCACCAGTCATTCGGCTAATGAAAAACTGTTTTTT. It encodes CASSTSHSANEKLFF. The chain is assembled from TRBV9 and TRBJ1-4, with the D segment identity uncertain. The germline V gene supplies CDR1 SGDLS and CDR2 YYNGEE. The CDR3 spans 15 residues, from the cysteine through the phenylalanine. Solely the CDR3 DNA is kept, with 45 bases framed from the first base. Trimming takes 4 bases from V and 3 bases from J, and the germline ends sit 13 bases apart.